This T cell receptor (beta chain) was documented in a study of blood T cell repertoires in COVID-19. As for the study in general: Donors in the United States, Italy and Spain gave samples during acute or convalescent COVID-19. T cells, B-cell-depleted T cells, or PBMCs provided the cDNA or gDNA that served as material.

Here immunoSEQ multiplex PCR was the method, and the copy in TCRdb shows in-frame clones only, minus some. The data show about 220,000 clones, roughly 75% seen once. The J segment lost 7 bases and the V segment lost 6 bases, leaving 4 bases of the junction unmatched. This CDR3 is built from 14 residues. The germline gives CDR1 SNHLY, CDR2 FYNNEI. The clonotype was recovered from an older woman with acute or convalescent COVID-19. The material sequenced was peripheral blood. The rearrangement joins TRBV2 to TRBJ2-1, with 12 bases that match TRBD2. Here the CDR3 DNA reads TGTGCCAGCAGGGCCGGACTAGCGGGAAATGAGCAGTTCTTC. It specifies CASRAGLAGNEQFF.